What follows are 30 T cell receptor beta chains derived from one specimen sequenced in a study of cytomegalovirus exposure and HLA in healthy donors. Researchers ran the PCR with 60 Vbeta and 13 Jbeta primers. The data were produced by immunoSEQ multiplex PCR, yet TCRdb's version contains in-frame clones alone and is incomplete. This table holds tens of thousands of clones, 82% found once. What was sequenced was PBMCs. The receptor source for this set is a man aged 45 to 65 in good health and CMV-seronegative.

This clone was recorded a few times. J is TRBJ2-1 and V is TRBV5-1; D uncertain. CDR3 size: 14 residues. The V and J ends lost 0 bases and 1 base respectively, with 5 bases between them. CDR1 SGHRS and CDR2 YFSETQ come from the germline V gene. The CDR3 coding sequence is TGCGCCAGCAGCTTGGGACTTTCCTACAATGAGCAGTTCTTC. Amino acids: CASSLGLSYNEQFF.

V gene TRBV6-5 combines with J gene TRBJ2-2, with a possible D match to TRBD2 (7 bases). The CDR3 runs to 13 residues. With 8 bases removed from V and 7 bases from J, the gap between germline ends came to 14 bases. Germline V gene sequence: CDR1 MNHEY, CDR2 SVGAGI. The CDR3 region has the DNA TGTGCCAGCGTGGGAGGGGGAAGCGGGGAGCTGTTTTTT. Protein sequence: CASVGGGSGELFF.

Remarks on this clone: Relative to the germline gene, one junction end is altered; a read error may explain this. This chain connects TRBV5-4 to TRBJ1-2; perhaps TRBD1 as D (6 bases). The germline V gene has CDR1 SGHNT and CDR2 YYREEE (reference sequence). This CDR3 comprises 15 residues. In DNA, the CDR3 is TGTGCCAGCAGCCGGCAGGGGCCCTCTAACTATGGCTACCCCTTC. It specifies CASSRQGPSNYGYPF.

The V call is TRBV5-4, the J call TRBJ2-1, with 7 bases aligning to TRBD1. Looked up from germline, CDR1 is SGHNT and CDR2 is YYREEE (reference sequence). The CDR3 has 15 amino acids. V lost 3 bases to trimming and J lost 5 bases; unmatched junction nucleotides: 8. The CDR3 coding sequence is TGTGCCAGCAGCTCCCGGACAGGTCCGAACAATGAGCAGTTCTTC. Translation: CASSSRTGPNNEQFF. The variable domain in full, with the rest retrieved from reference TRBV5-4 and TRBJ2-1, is ETGVTQSPTHLIKTRGQQVTLRCSSQSGHNTVSWYQQALGQGPQFIFQYYREEENGRGNFPPRFSGLQFPNYSSELNVNALELDDSALYLCASSSRTGPNNEQFFGPGTRLTVL.

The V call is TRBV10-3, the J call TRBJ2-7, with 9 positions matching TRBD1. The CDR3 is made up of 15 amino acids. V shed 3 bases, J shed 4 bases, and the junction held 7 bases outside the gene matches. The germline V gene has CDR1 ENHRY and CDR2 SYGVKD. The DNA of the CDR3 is TGTGCCATCAGTGATCCCGGGACAGGGAGATACGAGCAGTACTTC. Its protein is CAISDPGTGRYEQYF.

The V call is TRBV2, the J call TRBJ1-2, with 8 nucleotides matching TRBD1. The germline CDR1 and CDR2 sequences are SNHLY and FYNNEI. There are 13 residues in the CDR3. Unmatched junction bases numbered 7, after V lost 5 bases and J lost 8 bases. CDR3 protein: CASSSRGLGGYTF. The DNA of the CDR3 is TGTGCCAGCAGTTCCAGGGGGCTGGGGGGCTACACCTTC. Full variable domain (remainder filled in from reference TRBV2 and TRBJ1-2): EPEVTQTPSHQVTQMGQEVILRCVPISNHLYFYWYRQILGQKVEFLVSFYNNEISEKSEIFDDQFSVERPDGSNFTLKIRSTKLEDSAMYFCASSSRGLGGYTFGSGTRLTVV.

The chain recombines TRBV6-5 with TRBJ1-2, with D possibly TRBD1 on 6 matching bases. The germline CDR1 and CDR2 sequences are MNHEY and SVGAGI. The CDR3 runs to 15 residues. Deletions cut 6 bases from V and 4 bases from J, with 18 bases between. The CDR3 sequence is CASSKDTDRTYGYTF. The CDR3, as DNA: TGTGCCAGCAGCAAGGACACAGACAGGACCTATGGCTACACCTTC.

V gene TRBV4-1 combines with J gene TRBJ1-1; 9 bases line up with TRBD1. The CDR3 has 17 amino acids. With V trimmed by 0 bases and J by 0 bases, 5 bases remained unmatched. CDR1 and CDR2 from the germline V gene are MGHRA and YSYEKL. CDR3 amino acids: CASSQDGGQGMNTEAFF. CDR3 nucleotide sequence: TGCGCCAGCAGCCAAGATGGGGGACAGGGAATGAACACTGAAGCTTTCTTT.

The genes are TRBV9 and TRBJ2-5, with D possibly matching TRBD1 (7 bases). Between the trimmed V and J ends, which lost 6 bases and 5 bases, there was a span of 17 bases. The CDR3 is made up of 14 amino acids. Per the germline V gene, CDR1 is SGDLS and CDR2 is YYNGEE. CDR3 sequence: CASTTGGGRETQYF. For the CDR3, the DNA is TGTGCCAGCACCACTGGAGGGGGCCGGGAGACCCAGTACTTC.

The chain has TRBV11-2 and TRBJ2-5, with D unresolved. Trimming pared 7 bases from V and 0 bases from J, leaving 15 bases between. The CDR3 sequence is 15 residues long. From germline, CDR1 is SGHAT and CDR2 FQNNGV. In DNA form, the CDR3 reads TGTGCCAGCAACCTAGGCGGAGTATACCAAGAGACCCAGTACTTC. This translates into CASNLGGVYQETQYF.

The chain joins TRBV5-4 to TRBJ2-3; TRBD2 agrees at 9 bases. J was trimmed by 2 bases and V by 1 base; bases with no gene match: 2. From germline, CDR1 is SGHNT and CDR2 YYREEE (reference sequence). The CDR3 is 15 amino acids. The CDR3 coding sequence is TGTGCCAGCAGCTTGACTAGCGGGTACACAGATACGCAGTATTTT. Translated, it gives CASSLTSGYTDTQYF.

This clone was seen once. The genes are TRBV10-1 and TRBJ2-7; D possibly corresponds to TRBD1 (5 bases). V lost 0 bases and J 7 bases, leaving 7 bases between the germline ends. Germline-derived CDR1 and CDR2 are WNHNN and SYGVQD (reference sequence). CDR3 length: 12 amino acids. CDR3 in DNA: TGCGCCAGCAGTGAGTCGGGGCAGGAGCAGTACTTC. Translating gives CASSESGQEQYF.

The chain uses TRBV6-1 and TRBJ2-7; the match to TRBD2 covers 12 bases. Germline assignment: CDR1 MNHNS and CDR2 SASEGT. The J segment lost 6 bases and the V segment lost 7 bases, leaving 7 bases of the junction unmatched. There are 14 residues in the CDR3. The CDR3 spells CASTPSGRAGEQYF. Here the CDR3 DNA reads TGTGCCAGCACCCCTAGCGGGAGGGCCGGCGAGCAGTACTTC.

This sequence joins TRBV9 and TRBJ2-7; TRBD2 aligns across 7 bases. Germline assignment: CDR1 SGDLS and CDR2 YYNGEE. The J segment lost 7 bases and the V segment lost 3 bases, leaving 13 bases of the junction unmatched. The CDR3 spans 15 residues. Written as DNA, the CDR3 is TGTGCCAGCAGCGCCCTCGGGACTACCCTAGGGGAGCAGTACTTC. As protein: CASSALGTTLGEQYF.

CDR3 nucleotides: TGTGCCAGCAGGCCGACTAGCGGCAGTTACAATGAGCAGTTCTTC. This codes for CASRPTSGSYNEQFF. The chain couples TRBV6-5 to TRBJ2-1, with 9 bases identical to TRBD2. Trimming cost V 6 bases and J 4 bases; bases outside gene matches: 7. CDR1 is MNHEY and CDR2 is SVGAGI in the germline V gene. CDR3 length equals 15 residues.

The CDR3 is CASRKLPTDTQYF. The CDR3 nucleotides read TGTGCCAGCAGAAAGCTACCCACAGATACGCAGTATTTT. The chain uses TRBV2 and TRBJ2-3; D is uncertain. The CDR3 spans 13 residues. Germline V gene data show CDR1 as SNHLY and CDR2 as FYNNEI. V was clipped by 6 bases and J by 2 bases, with 9 bases between them. The entire variable domain, with the rest obtained from reference TRBV2 and TRBJ2-3, is as follows: EPEVTQTPSHQVTQMGQEVILRCVPISNHLYFYWYRQILGQKVEFLVSFYNNEISEKSEIFDDQFSVERPDGSNFTLKIRSTKLEDSAMYFCASRKLPTDTQYFGPGTRLTVL.

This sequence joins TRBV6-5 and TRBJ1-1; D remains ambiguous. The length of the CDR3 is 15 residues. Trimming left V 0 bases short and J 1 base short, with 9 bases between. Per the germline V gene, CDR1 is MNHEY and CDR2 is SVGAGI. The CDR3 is CASSYSSAGNTEAFF. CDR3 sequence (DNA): TGTGCCAGCAGTTACTCGTCTGCAGGGAACACTGAAGCTTTCTTT.

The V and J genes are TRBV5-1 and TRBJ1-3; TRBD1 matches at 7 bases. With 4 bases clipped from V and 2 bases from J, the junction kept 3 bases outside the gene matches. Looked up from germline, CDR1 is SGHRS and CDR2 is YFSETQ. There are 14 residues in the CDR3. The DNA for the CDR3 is TGCGCCAGCAGCAACACAGGGGCTGGAAACACCATATATTTT. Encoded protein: CASSNTGAGNTIYF.

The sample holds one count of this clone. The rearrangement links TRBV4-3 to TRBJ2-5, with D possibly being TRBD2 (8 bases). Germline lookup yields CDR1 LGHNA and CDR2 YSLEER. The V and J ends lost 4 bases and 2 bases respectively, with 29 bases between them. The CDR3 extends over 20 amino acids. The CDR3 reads CASSLANLRGLASGQETQYF. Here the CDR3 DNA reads TGCGCCAGCAGCCTAGCTAACCTCAGGGGGTTGGCTAGCGGGCAAGAGACCCAGTACTTC.

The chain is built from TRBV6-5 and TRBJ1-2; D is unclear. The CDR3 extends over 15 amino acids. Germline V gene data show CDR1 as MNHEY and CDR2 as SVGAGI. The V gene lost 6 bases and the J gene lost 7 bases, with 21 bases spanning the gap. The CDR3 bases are TGTGCCAGCAGCCTCGGTAGAGGCCCTGGCCCTGGCTACACCTTC. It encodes CASSLGRGPGPGYTF.

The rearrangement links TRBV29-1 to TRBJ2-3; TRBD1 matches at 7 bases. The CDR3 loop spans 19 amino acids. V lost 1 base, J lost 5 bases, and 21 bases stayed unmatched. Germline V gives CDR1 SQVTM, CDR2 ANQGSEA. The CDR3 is CSVEGRQGEKPEAGDTQYF. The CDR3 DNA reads TGCAGCGTTGAAGGGAGGCAGGGGGAAAAGCCCGAGGCTGGAGATACGCAGTATTTT.

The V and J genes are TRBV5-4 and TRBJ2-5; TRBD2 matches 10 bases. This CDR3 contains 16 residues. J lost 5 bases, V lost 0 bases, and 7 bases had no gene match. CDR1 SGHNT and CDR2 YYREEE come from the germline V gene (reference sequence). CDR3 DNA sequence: TGTGCCAGCAGCTTGGTTTTAGCGGGAGGCGGGGAGACCCAGTACTTC. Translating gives CASSLVLAGGGETQYF.

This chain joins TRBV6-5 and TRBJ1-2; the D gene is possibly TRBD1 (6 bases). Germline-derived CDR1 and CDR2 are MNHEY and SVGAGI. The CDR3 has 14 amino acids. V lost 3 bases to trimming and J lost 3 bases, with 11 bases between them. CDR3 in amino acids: CASSYGGAYYGYTF. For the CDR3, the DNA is TGTGCCAGCAGTTATGGGGGGGCCTACTATGGCTACACCTTC.

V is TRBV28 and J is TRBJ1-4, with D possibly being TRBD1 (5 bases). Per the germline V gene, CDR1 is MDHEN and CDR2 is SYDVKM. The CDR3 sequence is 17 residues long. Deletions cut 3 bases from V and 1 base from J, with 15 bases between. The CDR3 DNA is TGTGCCAGCAGTTTCATCGGGACTCTTGGAACTAATGAAAAACTGTTTTTT. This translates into CASSFIGTLGTNEKLFF.

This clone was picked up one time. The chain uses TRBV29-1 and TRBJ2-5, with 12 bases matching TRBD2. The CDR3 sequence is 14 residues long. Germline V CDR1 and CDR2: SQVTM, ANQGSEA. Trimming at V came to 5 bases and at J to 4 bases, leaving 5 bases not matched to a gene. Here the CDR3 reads CSVLPGLAGETQYF. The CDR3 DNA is TGCAGCGTTCTCCCGGGACTAGCGGGAGAGACCCAGTACTTC.

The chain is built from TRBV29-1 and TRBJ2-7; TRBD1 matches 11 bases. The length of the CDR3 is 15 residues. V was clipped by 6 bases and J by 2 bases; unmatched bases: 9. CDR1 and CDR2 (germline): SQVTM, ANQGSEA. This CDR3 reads CSVAGTGGYPYEQYF. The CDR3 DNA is TGCAGCGTAGCCGGGACAGGGGGTTATCCCTACGAGCAGTACTTC.

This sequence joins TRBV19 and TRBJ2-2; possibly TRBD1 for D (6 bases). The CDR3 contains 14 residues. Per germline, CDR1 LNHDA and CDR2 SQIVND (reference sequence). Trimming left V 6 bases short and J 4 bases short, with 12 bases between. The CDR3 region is CASRGGVATGELFF. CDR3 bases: TGTGCCAGTAGAGGGGGAGTGGCCACCGGGGAGCTGTTTTTT.

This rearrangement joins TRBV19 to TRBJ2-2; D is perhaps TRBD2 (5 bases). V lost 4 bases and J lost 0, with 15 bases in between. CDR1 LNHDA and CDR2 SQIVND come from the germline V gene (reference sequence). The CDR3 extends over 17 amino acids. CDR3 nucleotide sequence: TGTGCCAGTAGTAGCCACCGAGTGGGAGCGAACACCGGGGAGCTGTTTTTT. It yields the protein CASSSHRVGANTGELFF.

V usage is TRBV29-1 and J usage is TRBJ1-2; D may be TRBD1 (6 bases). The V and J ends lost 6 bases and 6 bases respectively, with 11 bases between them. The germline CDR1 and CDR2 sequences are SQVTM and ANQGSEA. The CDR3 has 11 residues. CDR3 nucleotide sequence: TGCAGCGTCGCACAGGGAAATGGCTACACCTTC. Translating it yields CSVAQGNGYTF.

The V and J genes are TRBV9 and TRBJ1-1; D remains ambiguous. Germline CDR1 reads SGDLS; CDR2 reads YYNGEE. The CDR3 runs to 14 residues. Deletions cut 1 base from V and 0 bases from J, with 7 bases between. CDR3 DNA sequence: TGTGCCAGCAGCGTACTAGACGTGAACACTGAAGCTTTCTTT. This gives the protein CASSVLDVNTEAFF.